This is a list of T cell receptor beta chains from one sample in a study of shared clonotypes between healthy human individuals. The table came from immunoSEQ multiplex PCR; TCRdb's copy has only in-frame clones and leaves some out. The sample lists roughly 2.2 million clones, roughly 93% occurring once. The sample taken for sequencing was naive CD4+ T cells from PBMCs. Source of these receptors: a man between 18 and 35 years old in good health. Some clones in this sample may be carry-over from other donors' samples. The conserved cysteine and the conserved F or W are not part of the CDR3 here.

V	J	CDR3
TRBV6-1	TRBJ2-7	ASSVAGPSYEQY
TRBV6-1	TRBJ2-1	ASSAILGTSGSQGDEQF
TRBV28	TRBJ2-3	ASSNRLAEGTDTQY
TRBV30	TRBJ1-4	AWSDPGQGGEKLF
TRBV28	TRBJ2-2	ASRPIKGPRNTGELF
TRBV7-8	TRBJ1-1	ASRSEGGQGRGDHTEAF
TRBV10-1	TRBJ2-7	ASRADPPGGPCEQY
TRBV7-2	TRBJ2-7	ASSLGLAASYEQY
TRBV2	TRBJ2-3	ASTGLISTDTQY
TRBV25-1	TRBJ1-1	ASSPIGGGRTEAF
TRBV6-5	TRBJ2-7	ASSYSPGTGDFEQY
TRBV5-1	TRBJ1-4	ASSLTRTGTNEKLF
TRBV29-1	TRBJ2-1	SVAGTPYNEQF
TRBV6-6	TRBJ2-3	ASSTRTGEADTQY
TRBV29-1	TRBJ1-6	SVGQGNSPLH
TRBV18	TRBJ2-1	ASSPNAFDEQF
TRBV28	TRBJ1-2	ASCWENYGYT
TRBV19	TRBJ1-5	ASSMPRDRRDQPQH
TRBV28	TRBJ2-2	ASRSAGTNTGELF
TRBV19	TRBJ2-3	ASTAGEADTQY
TRBV10-3	TRBJ1-1	AISGQGDVTEAF
TRBV10-3	TRBJ2-5	AISEAWETQY
TRBV5-1	TRBJ2-5	ASSYGLADNQETQY
TRBV4-2	TRBJ2-2	ASSQELAGAANTGELF
TRBV5-1	TRBJ2-2	ASNPVPGETGELF
TRBV7-3	TRBJ1-1	ASSLTSNTEAF
TRBV29-1	TRBJ2-7	STGGDSYEQY
TRBV2	TRBJ1-5	ASSEIGRGGYQPQH
TRBV5-1	TRBJ2-7	ASSFRDTSYEQY
TRBV28	TRBJ1-1	ASSSRGQSEAF
TRBV27	TRBJ1-5	ASSSFSSNQPQH
TRBV30	TRBJ2-5	AWTQGQGTRETQY
TRBV2	TRBJ2-7	ASRASGSPYEQY
TRBV4-1	TRBJ2-5	ASSQSEVGGLKTQY
TRBV18	TRBJ1-2	ASSPYPAYRGYGYT
TRBV7-2	TRBJ2-5	ASSLKSGVRETQY
TRBV28	TRBJ1-3	ATSSRAGNTIY
TRBV9	TRBJ1-3	ASSVDTVGSGNTIY
TRBV11-2	TRBJ1-1	ASSLLAAVNTEAF
TRBV6-1	TRBJ2-7	ASRLQENEQY
TRBV6-1	TRBJ2-1	ASTRSYNEQF
TRBV7-9	TRBJ1-2	ASSSEMGQGAKTYWGYT
TRBV9	TRBJ2-3	ASSPGTPSHTQY
TRBV5-1	TRBJ2-3	ASSLGQGQDTQY
TRBV6-1	TRBJ2-2	ASISLGGTGELF
TRBV28	TRBJ1-2	ASRSRGYGYT
TRBV9	TRBJ1-5	ASSVWGGDQPQH
TRBV6-5	TRBJ2-7	ASSSSSGAYEQY
TRBV28	TRBJ2-1	ASSGFRAGFYNEQF
TRBV28	TRBJ1-5	ASSLSGQGAGQPQH
TRBV5-1	TRBJ2-5	ASSLTGPQETQY
TRBV27	TRBJ2-1	ASSSTGAGDNEQF
TRBV20-1	TRBJ2-5	SARPQGTQY
TRBV7-2	TRBJ2-5	ASSLDRYQETQY
TRBV2	TRBJ1-2	ASSEALSRGYT
TRBV4-2	TRBJ1-4	ASSLTRGSTNEKLF
TRBV28	TRBJ1-1	ASSVLDSSTEAF
TRBV5-1	TRBJ1-4	ASSPGDRGTNEKLF
TRBV6-6	TRBJ1-6	ASSRTGGSPLH
TRBV19	TRBJ2-7	ASRPEFTYEQY